The clone carrying this TCR beta chain was observed a few times. What it recognizes is unknown. Trimming left V 3 bases short and J 4 bases short, with 6 bases between. CDR3 size: 13 residues. Germline CDR1 reads LGHNA; CDR2 reads YSLEER. The entry originates in a study of CD8 T cells in ankylosing spondylitis. General observations from the study: Ankylosing spondylitis blood appeared to be characterized by a TCR beta motif of 8 or 9 highly homologous variants.

TCRdb itself ran the 5' RACE reads through MiXCR, one entry per CDR3 protein. The table lists some 840,000 distinct CDR3 sequences, 12% of them singletons. This chain joins TRBV4-3 and TRBJ2-2, with D uncertain. The receptor was derived from a male donor with ankylosing spondylitis. The sample was blood, either unsorted or a sorted T cell fraction (not recorded which). CDR3 DNA: TGCGCCAGCAGCCACCTACGCACCGGGGAGCTGTTTTTT. Translation: CASSHLRTGELFF.